Listed below are T cell receptor beta chains from one sample, sequenced in a study of T cells expressing NK-cell markers. TCRdb reworked the 5' RACE reads into one entry per CDR3 protein, no DNA. The sample's table shows approximately 380,000 distinct CDR3 sequences. Sequenced input: blood T cells: a sorted CD56 or NKG2C T cell subset, CD4+ or CD8+ T cells, or bulk PBMC T cells (not recorded which). The receptors derive from a man aged 18-75 years in good health. Each CDR3 is given with its conserved first and last residue.

TRBJ2-1 TRBV24-1 CATSGQGGIYNEQFF
TRBJ2-2 TRBV7-2 CASSSWTSGGNGELFF
TRBJ2-3 TRBV7-9 CASSRGPRTLPDTQYF
TRBJ2-3 TRBV7-2 CASSLTRWAGRDTQYF
TRBJ1-3 TRBV29-1 CSVATGGSGNTIYF
TRBJ2-1 TRBV28 CASSSPAALAGGDEQFF
TRBJ2-5 TRBV7-2 CASSKFSGDQETQYF
TRBJ2-5 TRBV3-1 CASSRGLAYQETQYF
TRBJ1-4 TRBV9 CASSSTIGASNEKLFF
TRBJ2-1 TRBV7-8 CASSLRGFGHNEQFF
TRBJ2-1 TRBV9 CASSVTSGVGEQFF
TRBJ1-5 TRBV2 CASKIGDRDQPQHF
TRBJ2-2 TRBV24-1 CATSTSGNIGELFF
TRBJ2-7 TRBV5-1 CASSLLVGSKGEQYF
TRBJ2-1 TRBV19 CASSLTLTGGDNEQFF
TRBJ2-4 TRBV2 CASSEGRTVKNIQYF
TRBJ1-6 TRBV4-2 CASSQGGPGSPLHF
TRBJ2-5 TRBV29-1 CSGITQGRETQYF
TRBJ2-3 TRBV5-1 CASSLGGVGGTDTQYF
TRBJ2-1 TRBV11-2 CASSFMTSGYNEQFF
TRBJ1-2 TRBV5-5 CASSPSVGRDTAGYTF
TRBJ2-1 TRBV7-9 CASSTASGGANEQFF
TRBJ2-7 TRBV6-5 CASSYSKWRSIYEQYF
TRBJ1-5 TRBV27 CASSLMGQGQPQHF
TRBJ1-6 TRBV11-2 CASSQRTGLDSPLHF
TRBJ1-4 TRBV7-8 CASSRPGTGGEKLFF
TRBJ2-3 TRBV12-3/TRBV12-4 CASSTRTSGGADTQYF
TRBJ1-1 TRBV3-1 CASSQGQVLMAEAFF
TRBJ2-3 TRBV29-1 CSVAQLGGQGRGTDTQYF
TRBJ2-2 TRBV29-1 CSGKGLAGSNTGELFF
TRBJ1-2 TRBV12-3/TRBV12-4 CASTLLLTGANGYTF
TRBJ1-1 TRBV5-1 CASSVTGGQGALAFF
TRBJ1-6 TRBV7-2 CASSLIDVVNSPLHF
TRBJ2-6 TRBV20-1 CSAFQGTGANVLTF
TRBJ1-6 TRBV7-9 CASSTSQGNNSPLHF
TRBJ1-2 TRBV6-1 CASRGSVDGYTF